The 17 T cell receptor beta chains below were found in one sample sequenced in a study of T-cell memory formation after mild COVID-19. From the 5' RACE reads, TCRdb called clonotypes with MiXCR, one entry per CDR3 protein. The sample has hundreds of thousands of distinct CDR3 sequences; roughly 20% are singletons. The sample consisted of PBMCs or a T cell subset sorted from them (not recorded which). Receptors were obtained from an adult woman who had mild COVID-19 (a few samples of this study predate the infection). Cell type and time point are not known.

This clonotype was seen a handful of times. The chain joins TRBV4-1 to TRBJ2-1, with TRBD2 identical over 11 bases. Losses at the gene ends were 0 bases for V and 7 bases for J; bases not matched to a gene: 5. Per the germline V gene, CDR1 is MGHRA and CDR2 is YSYEKL. This CDR3 has 16 residues. The CDR3 is CASSQDIASGRNEQFF. For the CDR3, the DNA is TGCGCCAGCAGCCAAGATATCGCTAGCGGGAGGAATGAGCAGTTCTTC.

The chain is built from TRBV6-1 and TRBJ1-2, with 10 nucleotides matching TRBD1. Trimming took 2 bases from V and 5 from J; bases not matched to a gene: 5. The CDR3 consists of 15 residues. Germline lookup yields CDR1 MNHNS and CDR2 SASEGT. The chain's CDR3 is CASSERGTGVYGYTF. The CDR3 DNA sequence: TGTGCCAGCAGTGAACGCGGGACAGGGGTATATGGCTACACCTTC.

This clonotype has at least ten counts. V usage is TRBV20-1 and J usage is TRBJ1-5; 8 nucleotides align to TRBD1. The CDR3 contains 14 residues. The V and J ends lost 1 base and 2 bases, in that order; junction bases with no gene match: 1. Germline V CDR1 and CDR2: DFQATT, SNEGSKA (reference sequence). For the CDR3, the DNA is TGCAGTGCTAGAGCGGGACAGGGCAATCAGCCCCAGCATTTT. Amino acid sequence: CSARAGQGNQPQHF.

The chain uses TRBV9 and TRBJ1-1; D unresolved. CDR3 length equals 14 residues. Germline V lookup: CDR1 SGDLS, CDR2 YYNGEE. Trimming cost V 0 bases and J 4 bases, with 10 bases left between them. The CDR3 sequence: CASSVDGVFTEAFF. DNA of the CDR3: TGTGCCAGCAGCGTAGACGGCGTTTTCACTGAAGCTTTCTTT. Drawing the rest from reference TRBV9 and TRBJ1-1, the complete variable domain is DSGVTQTPKHLITATGQRVTLRCSPRSGDLSVYWYQQSLDQGLQFLIQYYNGEERAKGNILERFSAQQFPDLHSELNLSSLELGDSALYFCASSVDGVFTEAFFGQGTRLTVV.

This rearrangement joins TRBV5-1 to TRBJ1-1; D not certain. Deletions cut 0 bases from V and 5 bases from J, with 8 bases between. The germline gives CDR1 SGHRS, CDR2 YFSETQ. The CDR3 is made up of 13 amino acids. Here the CDR3 DNA reads TGCGCCAGCAGCTTGGAAGAGACAACTGAAGCTTTCTTT. As protein: CASSLEETTEAFF.

The sample holds a few counts of this clonotype. The chain joins TRBV7-9 to TRBJ2-7; 14 bases are a match to TRBD2. The CDR3 runs 16 residues. Looked up from germline, CDR1 is SEHNR and CDR2 is FQNEAQ (reference sequence). V was clipped by 6 bases and J by 4 bases; unmatched bases: 8. The CDR3 loop reads CASSPGLAGEGYEQYF. DNA for the CDR3: TGTGCCAGCAGTCCGGGACTAGCGGGAGAGGGGTACGAGCAGTACTTC.

The chain employs TRBV7-3 and TRBJ1-1; 8 nucleotides match TRBD1. Germline loops: CDR1 SGHTA, CDR2 FQGTGA. Losses at the gene ends were 5 bases for V and 9 bases for J; bases not matched to a gene: 5. CDR3 length: 12 amino acids. CDR3 in amino acids: CASSPTGEQAFF. The DNA for the CDR3 is TGTGCCAGCAGCCCGACAGGGGAGCAAGCTTTCTTT. Variable domain in full (rest from reference TRBV7-3 and TRBJ1-1): GAGVSQTPSNKVTEKGKYVELRCDPISGHTALYWYRQSLGQGPEFLIYFQGTGAADDSGLPNDRFFAVRPEGSVSTLKIQRTERGDSAVYLCASSPTGEQAFFGQGTRLTVV.

The chain recombines TRBV20-1 with TRBJ2-7; 7 nucleotides line up with TRBD1. Looked up from germline, CDR1 is DFQATT and CDR2 is SNEGSKA (reference sequence). V dropped 3 bases and J dropped 2; count of bases not matched to a gene: 7. This CDR3 has 14 residues. The DNA of the CDR3 is TGCAGTGCTAGCCCCCTGGGGACAGCCTACGAGCAGTACTTC. Translation gives CSASPLGTAYEQYF.

The rearrangement links TRBV4-1 to TRBJ2-6; D remains unclear. Germline V CDR1 and CDR2: MGHRA, YSYEKL. V gave up 0 bases and J gave up 2 bases, with 2 bases separating them. CDR3 size: 14 residues. Written as DNA, the CDR3 is TGCGCCAGCAGCCAAGATGCTGGGGCCAACGTCCTGACTTTC. This translates into CASSQDAGANVLTF.

A few counts support this clonotype. The gene calls are TRBV10-3 and TRBJ2-3; TRBD1 agrees at 11 bases. The length of the CDR3 is 16 residues. The germline V gene has CDR1 ENHRY and CDR2 SYGVKD. V was clipped by 8 bases and J by 5 bases; unmatched bases: 12. The CDR3 sequence is CAIRPGGTGGRDTQYF. The CDR3 DNA reads as TGTGCCATCCGTCCGGGCGGGACAGGGGGGAGAGATACGCAGTATTTT.

A remark on this clonotype: The conserved phenylalanine or tryptophan is not found at the CDR3 terminus, so this likely reflects a read error. The rearrangement uses TRBV5-1 and TRBJ2-7; weak D call: TRBD2 (6 bases). V was trimmed by 4 bases and J by 0 bases, leaving 14 bases between them. Looked up from germline, CDR1 is SGHRS and CDR2 is YFSETQ. CDR3 length: 15 residues. The CDR3 bases are TGCGCCAGCAGCGCTAGCGCCTTTACCTCCTACGAGCAGTACCTC. Protein product: CASSASAFTSYEQYL.

The CDR3 sequence: CASSSVNRGQETQYF. The CDR3 DNA sequence: TGTGCCAGCAGCTCAGTCAACAGGGGACAAGAGACCCAGTACTTC. This chain connects TRBV11-3 to TRBJ2-5; TRBD1 matches at 7 bases. Trimming cost V 4 bases and J 2 bases; bases outside gene matches: 7. Per the germline V gene, CDR1 is SGHNT and CDR2 is YENEEA. The CDR3 is 15 residues long.

The rearrangement joins TRBV19 to TRBJ1-1; no definite D call. The germline V gene encodes CDR1 LNHDA and CDR2 SQIVND (reference sequence). CDR3 length: 15 amino acids. The V and J ends lost 5 bases and 0 bases respectively, with 13 bases between them. The CDR3 DNA reads as TGTGCCAGTAGTCCCCTCCTCCTCCTGAACACTGAAGCTTTCTTT. This encodes CASSPLLLLNTEAFF.

V is TRBV13 and J is TRBJ2-1, with 7 bases matching TRBD2. V shed 5 bases, J shed 10 bases, and the junction held 17 bases outside the gene matches. The CDR3 has 16 amino acids. Germline assignment: CDR1 PRHDT and CDR2 FYEKMQ (reference sequence). As DNA, the CDR3 is TGTGCCAGCAGCCCCCCACGGGAGGACAACGAGGAAGAGCAGTTCTTC. As protein: CASSPPREDNEEEQFF.

This clonotype has a handful of counts. The genes are TRBV12-3 or TRBV12-4 and TRBJ1-1; TRBD1 matches 8 bases. The length of the CDR3 is 15 residues. Trimming at V came to 6 bases and at J to 4 bases, leaving 10 bases not matched to a gene. CDR3 DNA sequence: TGTGCCAGCAGCCCTATGGACAGGGATAGCACTGAAGCTTTCTTT. It translates to CASSPMDRDSTEAFF.

This clonotype has just a few counts. V and J are TRBV27 and TRBJ1-1; 7 bases map to TRBD1. The CDR3 spans 13 residues. The junction had 10 bases not matched to a gene; V was cut back by 8 bases and J by 7 bases. Germline lookup yields CDR1 MNHEY and CDR2 SMNVEV (reference sequence). The CDR3 sequence is CASGGTTGVEAFF. The CDR3 DNA reads TGTGCCAGCGGTGGGACAACAGGGGTTGAAGCTTTCTTT.

This chain links TRBV7-9 with TRBJ2-7; 7 nucleotides line up with TRBD2. The CDR3 has 17 amino acids. Germline V CDR1 and CDR2: SEHNR, FQNEAQ (reference sequence). With V trimmed by 3 bases and J by 1 base, 12 bases remained unmatched. This CDR3 reads CASSFWRGGPTSYEQYF. The CDR3, as DNA: TGTGCCAGCAGCTTTTGGAGGGGAGGGCCAACGTCCTACGAGCAGTACTTC.